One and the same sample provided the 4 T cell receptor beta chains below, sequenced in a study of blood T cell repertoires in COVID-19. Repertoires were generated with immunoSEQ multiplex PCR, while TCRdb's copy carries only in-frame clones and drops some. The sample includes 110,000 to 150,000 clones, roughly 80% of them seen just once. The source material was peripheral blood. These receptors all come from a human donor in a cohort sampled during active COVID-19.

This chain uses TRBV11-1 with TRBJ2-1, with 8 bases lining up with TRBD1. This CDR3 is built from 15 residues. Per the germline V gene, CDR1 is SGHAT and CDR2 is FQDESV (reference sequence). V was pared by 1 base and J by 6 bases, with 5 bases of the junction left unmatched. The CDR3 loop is CASSLEGTGGNEQFF. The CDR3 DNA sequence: TGTGCCAGCAGCTTAGAGGGGACAGGAGGCAATGAGCAGTTCTTC.

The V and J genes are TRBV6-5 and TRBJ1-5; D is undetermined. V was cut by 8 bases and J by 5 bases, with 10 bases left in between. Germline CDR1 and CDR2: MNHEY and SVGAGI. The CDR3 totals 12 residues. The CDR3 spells CASRTADQPQHF. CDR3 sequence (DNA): TGTGCCAGCCGAACAGCAGATCAGCCCCAGCATTTT.

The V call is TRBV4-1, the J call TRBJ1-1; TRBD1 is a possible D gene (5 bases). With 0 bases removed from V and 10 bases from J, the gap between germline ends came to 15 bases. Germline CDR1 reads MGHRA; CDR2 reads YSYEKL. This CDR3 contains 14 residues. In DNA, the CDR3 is TGCGCCAGCAGCCAAGATGGCAGAGCCGGGGGAGCTTTCTTT. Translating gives CASSQDGRAGGAFF.

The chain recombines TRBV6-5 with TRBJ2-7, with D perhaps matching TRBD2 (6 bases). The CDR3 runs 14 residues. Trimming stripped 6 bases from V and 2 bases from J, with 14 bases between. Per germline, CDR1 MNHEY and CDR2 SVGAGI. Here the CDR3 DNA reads TGTGCCAGCAGGCCTTCCGGGAGCCCCTACGAGCAGTACTTC. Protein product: CASRPSGSPYEQYF.